The clone carrying this T cell receptor (beta chain) was observed many times. Germline lookup yields CDR1 KGHSH and CDR2 LQKENI. V trimming: 1 base; J trimming: 0 bases; junction bases outside the gene matches: 7. The CDR3 covers 17 residues. Molecules of cDNA were individually given unique molecular identifiers that were attached to them. TCRdb used MiXCR to reprocess the 5' RACE reads, holding one entry per CDR3 protein. This sample has fewer than 50,000 distinct CDR3 sequences, with 12% found just once. The sample belongs to a study of early T cells in non-severe SARS-CoV-2 infection. Study information: The authors sequenced bulk RNA from unsorted whole blood, leaving chains unpaired.

Material for sequencing was whole blood. The origin of this receptor is an adult who was a healthcare worker with PCR-confirmed SARS-CoV-2 infection or an uninfected control (not recorded which). V and J are TRBV18 and TRBJ1-1; 8 bases line up with TRBD1. For the CDR3, the DNA is TGTGCCAGCTCACCACGCGGGACAGGCCTTTTGAACACTGAAGCTTTCTTT. It yields the protein CASSPRGTGLLNTEAFF.